The rows below give T cell receptor beta chains drawn from one sample of a study of graft-versus-host responses after intestinal transplantation. Method: immunoSEQ multiplex PCR; TCRdb's copy keeps in-frame clones and lacks some. The sample lists over 100,000 clones; approximately 94% were seen once. What these receptors recognize is not known. The sequenced sample was unstimulated CD4+ T cells sorted from spleen or lymph node cells, obtained before transplant. The receptors originated from a human donor who was the organ donor for an intestinal transplant. Both conserved end residues are part of each CDR3. Each record gives: J gene, clone size, V gene, D gene, CDR3 protein, CDR3 DNA. The D gene is left open where the match is weak. The size field is filled for only some rows; it gives once, few, many or a size class.

TRBJ2-7 | once | TRBV9 | NA | CASSVVDLSEQYF | TGTGCCAGCAGCGTAGTCGATCTGAGCGAGCAGTACTTC
TRBJ2-1 | NA | TRBV11-3 | TRBD2 | CASRGLAGDEQFF | TGTGCCAGCAGGGGACTAGCGGGAGATGAGCAGTTCTTC
TRBJ2-1 | NA | TRBV7-2 | TRBD2 | CASSLYADSGGNEQFF | TGTGCCAGCAGCTTATATGCCGACTCGGGGGGGAATGAGCAGTTCTTC
TRBJ2-7 | NA | TRBV7-3 | NA | CASSLTKYEQYF | TGTGCCAGCAGCTTAACTAAATACGAGCAGTACTTC
TRBJ2-7 | NA | TRBV11-1 | TRBD1 | CASSPDRGSEEQYF | TGTGCCAGCAGCCCGGACAGGGGATCCGAAGAGCAGTACTTC
TRBJ1-1 | NA | TRBV5-1 | NA | CASSWGGVRDTEAFF | TGCGCCAGCAGCTGGGGCGGGGTAAGGGACACTGAAGCTTTCTTT
TRBJ1-5 | NA | TRBV6-6 | NA | CASSALPGKSNQPQHF | TGTGCCAGCAGTGCTTTGCCAGGCAAGAGCAATCAGCCCCAGCATTTT
TRBJ2-7 | NA | TRBV11-2 | NA | CASSLEWTVYEQYF | TGTGCCAGCAGCTTAGAGTGGACGGTCTACGAGCAGTACTTC
TRBJ2-3 | NA | TRBV19 | TRBD2 | CASSIQASGGYTDTQYF | TGTGCCAGTAGTATACAGGCTAGCGGGGGCTACACAGATACGCAGTATTTT
TRBJ2-3 | once | TRBV5-8 | NA | CASSLDGSKATDTQYF | TGTGCCAGCAGCTTGGATGGCTCTAAAGCCACAGATACGCAGTATTTT
TRBJ1-2 | NA | TRBV2 | NA | CASRPGVVGANYGYTF | TGTGCCAGCAGGCCAGGGGTTGTGGGAGCTAACTATGGCTACACCTTC
TRBJ2-7 | once | TRBV11-2 | TRBD2 | CASSPRTSGSYEQYF | TGTGCCAGCAGCCCGCGGACTAGCGGGAGTTACGAGCAGTACTTC
TRBJ2-2 | NA | TRBV10-1 | TRBD2 | CASSESGSGRSGELFF | TGCGCCAGCAGTGAGTCTGGTAGCGGGAGATCCGGGGAGCTGTTTTTT
TRBJ1-1 | NA | TRBV29-1 | TRBD1 | CSVRPPGQGVGTEAFF | TGCAGCGTAAGACCCCCGGGACAGGGGGTTGGGACTGAAGCTTTCTTT
TRBJ2-3 | NA | TRBV7-2 | NA | CASSFSRTDTQYF | TGTGCCAGCAGCTTTTCCCGCACAGATACGCAGTATTTT
TRBJ2-2 | NA | TRBV19 | NA | CASSKKSGGPNTGELFF | TGTGCCAGTAGTAAAAAGTCCGGCGGCCCGAACACCGGGGAGCTGTTTTTT
TRBJ2-7 | NA | TRBV11-2 | TRBD2 | CASSLVLAIRSYEQYF | TGTGCCAGCAGCTTAGTACTAGCGATTAGATCCTACGAGCAGTACTTC
TRBJ2-4 | NA | TRBV6-1 | TRBD2 | CASSATPGLAGSLAKNIQYF | TGTGCCAGCAGTGCGACCCCGGGACTAGCGGGATCCTTAGCCAAAAACATTCAGTACTTC
TRBJ1-2 | NA | TRBV7-9 | TRBD1 | CASSSWTGGPRGYGYTF | TGTGCCAGCAGCTCCTGGACAGGGGGCCCACGGGGTTATGGCTACACCTTC
TRBJ1-5 | NA | TRBV6-5 | NA | CASSRTDSNQPQHF | TGTGCCAGCAGCCGGACAGACAGCAATCAGCCCCAGCATTTT
TRBJ1-2 | NA | TRBV7-4 | NA | CASSFGYSALETYGYTF | TGTGCCAGCAGCTTTGGGTATTCAGCTCTAGAGACCTATGGCTACACCTTC